This TCR beta chain was identified in a study of blood T cell repertoires in COVID-19. Study background: Both acute and convalescent COVID-19 samples were obtained from the United States, Italy and Spain.

The repertoire was sequenced with immunoSEQ multiplex PCR; TCRdb's copy has only in-frame clones and lacks some. The profile covers a few hundred thousand clones, with roughly 81% appearing a single time and just over 6.5% taken by the ten largest. This clone was counted a few times. Its ends do not fully match the called genes, so a read error is possible. Germline values: CDR1 KGHSH, CDR2 LQKENI. This CDR3 is built from 12 residues. Participant ages covered roughly 18 to 89 years across around 25 US areas. In assigning cohorts, the study relied on participant-reported clinical history. Within 2 weeks before study entry, exposed participants met a COVID-19 case.

This clonotype was obtained from a woman in her fifties or sixties who had been exposed to COVID-19. The chain has TRBV18 and TRBJ2-7; 10 nucleotides line up with TRBD1. Sequenced: PBMCs or T cells enriched from blood (not recorded which). This CDR3 is CASSSGTGDPIF. Written as DNA, the CDR3 is TGTGCCAGCTCAAGTGGGACAGGGGACCCGATTTTC.